This TCR beta chain was sequenced for a study of blood T cell repertoires in COVID-19. Study summary: Acute-phase and convalescent COVID-19 samples originated in the United States, Italy and Spain.

The data were produced by immunoSEQ multiplex PCR, yet TCRdb's version contains in-frame clones alone and is incomplete. Among around 60,000 clones listed, more than 90% were seen once. The sequence was collected from a man in his sixties with acute or convalescent COVID-19. The sequenced material came from peripheral blood.

CDR3: CASSPGTGLGYEQYF. The CDR3 DNA reads as TGTGCCAGCTCACCGGGGACAGGGCTAGGCTACGAGCAGTACTTC. The chain carries TRBV18 and TRBJ2-7; 9 bases are shared with TRBD1. The length of the CDR3 is 15 residues. With 3 bases clipped from V and 3 bases from J, the junction kept 6 bases outside the gene matches. Germline assignment: CDR1 KGHSH and CDR2 LQKENI.